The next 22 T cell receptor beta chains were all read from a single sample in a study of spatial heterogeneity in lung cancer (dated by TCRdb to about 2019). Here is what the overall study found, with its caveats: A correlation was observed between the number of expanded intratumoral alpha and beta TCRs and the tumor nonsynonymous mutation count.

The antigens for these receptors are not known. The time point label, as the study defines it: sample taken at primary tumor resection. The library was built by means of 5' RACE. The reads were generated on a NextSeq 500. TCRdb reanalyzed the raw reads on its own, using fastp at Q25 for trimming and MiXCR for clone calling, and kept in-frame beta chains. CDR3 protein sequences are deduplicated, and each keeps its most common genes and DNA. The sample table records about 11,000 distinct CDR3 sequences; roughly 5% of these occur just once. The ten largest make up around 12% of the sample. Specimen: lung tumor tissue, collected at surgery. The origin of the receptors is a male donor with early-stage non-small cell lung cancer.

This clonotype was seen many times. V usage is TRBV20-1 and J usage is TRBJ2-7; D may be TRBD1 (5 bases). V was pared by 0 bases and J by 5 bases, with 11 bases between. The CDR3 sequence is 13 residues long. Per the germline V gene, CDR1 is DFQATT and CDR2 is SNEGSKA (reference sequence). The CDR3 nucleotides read TGCAGTGCTAGAGATTTGACCAGGGACGAGCAGTACTTC. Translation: CSARDLTRDEQYF.

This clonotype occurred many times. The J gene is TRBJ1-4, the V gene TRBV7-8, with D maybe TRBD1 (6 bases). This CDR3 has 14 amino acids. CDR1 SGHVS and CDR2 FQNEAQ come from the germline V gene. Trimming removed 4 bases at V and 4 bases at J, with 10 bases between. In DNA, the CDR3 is TGTGCCAGCAGCTCACAGGGCCGTAATGAAAAACTGTTTTTT. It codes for CASSSQGRNEKLFF.

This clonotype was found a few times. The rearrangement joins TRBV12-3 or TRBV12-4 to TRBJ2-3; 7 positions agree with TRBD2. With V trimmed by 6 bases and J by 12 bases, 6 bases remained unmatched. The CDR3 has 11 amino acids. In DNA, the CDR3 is TGTGCCAGCAGCCGGCGCGGGGGTCAGTATTTT. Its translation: CASSRRGGQYF.

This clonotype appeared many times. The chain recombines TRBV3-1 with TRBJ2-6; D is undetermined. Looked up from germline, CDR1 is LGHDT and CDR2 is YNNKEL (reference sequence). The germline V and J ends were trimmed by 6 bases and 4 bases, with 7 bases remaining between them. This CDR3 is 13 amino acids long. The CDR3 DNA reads TGTGCCAGCAGACGAGCCGGGGCCAACGTCCTGACTTTC. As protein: CASRRAGANVLTF. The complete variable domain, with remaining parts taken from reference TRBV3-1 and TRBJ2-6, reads DTAVSQTPKYLVTQMGNDKSIKCEQNLGHDTMYWYKQDSKKFLKIMFSYNNKELIINETVPNRFSPKSPDKAHLNLHINSLELGDSAVYFCASRRAGANVLTFGAGSRLTVL.

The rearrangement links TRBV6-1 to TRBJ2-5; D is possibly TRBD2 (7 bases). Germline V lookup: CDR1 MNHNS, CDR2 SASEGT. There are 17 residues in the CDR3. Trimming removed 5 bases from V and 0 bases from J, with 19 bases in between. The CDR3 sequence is CASSRRGEGSYQETQYF. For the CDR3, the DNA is TGTGCCAGCAGTCGAAGGGGGGAGGGGTCGTACCAAGAGACCCAGTACTTC.

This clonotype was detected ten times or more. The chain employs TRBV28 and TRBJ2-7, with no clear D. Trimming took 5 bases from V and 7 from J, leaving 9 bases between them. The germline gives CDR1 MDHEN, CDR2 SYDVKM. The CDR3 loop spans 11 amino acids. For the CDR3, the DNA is TGTGCCAGCAGTCTTACGCGGGAGCAGTACTTC. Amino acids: CASSLTREQYF.

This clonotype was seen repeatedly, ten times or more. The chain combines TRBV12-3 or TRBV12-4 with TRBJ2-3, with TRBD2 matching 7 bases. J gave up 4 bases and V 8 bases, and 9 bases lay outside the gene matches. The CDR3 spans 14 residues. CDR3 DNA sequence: TGTGCCAGCTTGTCTTACGGGGGGTCAGATACGCAGTATTTT. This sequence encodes CASLSYGGSDTQYF.

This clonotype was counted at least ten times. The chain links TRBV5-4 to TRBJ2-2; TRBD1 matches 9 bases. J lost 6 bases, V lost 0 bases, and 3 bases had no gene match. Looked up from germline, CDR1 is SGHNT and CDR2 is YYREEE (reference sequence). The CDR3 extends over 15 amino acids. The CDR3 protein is CASSLGDRDAGELFF. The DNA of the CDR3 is TGTGCCAGCAGCTTGGGGGACAGGGACGCCGGGGAGCTGTTTTTT.

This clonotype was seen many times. CDR3 residues: CASSENYDEQYF. The CDR3 DNA reads as TGTGCCAGCAGTGAAAACTACGACGAGCAGTACTTC. The chain employs TRBV2 and TRBJ2-7; D gene unclear. CDR1 SNHLY and CDR2 FYNNEI come from the germline V gene. V shed 2 bases and J shed 5 bases, with 7 bases lying between them. The CDR3 spans 12 residues.

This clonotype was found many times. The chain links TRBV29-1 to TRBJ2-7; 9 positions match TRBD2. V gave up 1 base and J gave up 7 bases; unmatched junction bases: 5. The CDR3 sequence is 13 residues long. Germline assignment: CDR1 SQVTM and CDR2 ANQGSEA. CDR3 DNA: TGCAGCGTTGAAGGCGGGAGGGCCCGGGAGCAGTACTTC. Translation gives CSVEGGRAREQYF.

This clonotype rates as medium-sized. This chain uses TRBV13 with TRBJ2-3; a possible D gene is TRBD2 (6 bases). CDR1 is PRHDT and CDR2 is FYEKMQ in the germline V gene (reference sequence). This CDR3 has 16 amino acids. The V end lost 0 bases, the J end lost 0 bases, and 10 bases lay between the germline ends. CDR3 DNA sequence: TGTGCCAGCAGCTTAGGCGGCGGGGTTAGCACAGATACGCAGTATTTT. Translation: CASSLGGGVSTDTQYF.

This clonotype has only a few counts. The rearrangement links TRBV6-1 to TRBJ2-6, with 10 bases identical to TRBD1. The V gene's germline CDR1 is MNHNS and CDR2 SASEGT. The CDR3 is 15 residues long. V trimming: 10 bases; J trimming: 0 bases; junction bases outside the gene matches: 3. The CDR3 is CAIRTGGSGANVLTF. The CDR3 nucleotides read TGTGCCATCAGGACAGGGGGCTCTGGGGCCAACGTCCTGACTTTC.

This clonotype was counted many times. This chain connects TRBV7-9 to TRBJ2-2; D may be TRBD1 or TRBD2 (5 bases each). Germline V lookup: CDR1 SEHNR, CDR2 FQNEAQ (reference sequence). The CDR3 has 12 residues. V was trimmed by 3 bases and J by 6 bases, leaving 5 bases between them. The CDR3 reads CASSLGAGELFF. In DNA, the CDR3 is TGTGCCAGCAGCTTGGGGGCCGGGGAGCTGTTTTTT.

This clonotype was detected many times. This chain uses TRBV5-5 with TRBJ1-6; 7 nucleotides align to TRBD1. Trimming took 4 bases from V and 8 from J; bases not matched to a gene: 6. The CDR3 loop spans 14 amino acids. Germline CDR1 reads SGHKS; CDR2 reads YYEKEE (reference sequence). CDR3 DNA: TGTGCCAGCAGCCCGGGACAGTCATATTCACCCCTCCACTTT. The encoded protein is CASSPGQSYSPLHF.

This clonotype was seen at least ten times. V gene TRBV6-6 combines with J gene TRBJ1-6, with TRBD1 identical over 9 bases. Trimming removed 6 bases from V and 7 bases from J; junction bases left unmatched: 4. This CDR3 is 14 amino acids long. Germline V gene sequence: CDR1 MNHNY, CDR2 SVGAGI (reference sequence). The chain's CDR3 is CASSRDRANSPLHF. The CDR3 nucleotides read TGTGCCAGCAGCCGGGACAGGGCAAATTCACCCCTCCACTTT.

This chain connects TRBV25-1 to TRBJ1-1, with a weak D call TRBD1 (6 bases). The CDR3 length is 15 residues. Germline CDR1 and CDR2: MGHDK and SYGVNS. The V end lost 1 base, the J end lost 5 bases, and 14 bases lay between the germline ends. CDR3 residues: CASSEWGASETEAFF. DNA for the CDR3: TGTGCCAGCAGTGAATGGGGGGCCTCGGAAACTGAAGCTTTCTTT. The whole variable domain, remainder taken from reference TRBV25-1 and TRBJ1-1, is EADIYQTPRYLVIGTGKKITLECSQTMGHDKMYWYQQDPGMELHLIHYSYGVNSTEKGDLSSESTVSRIRTEHFPLTLESARPSHTSQYLCASSEWGASETEAFFGQGTRLTVV.

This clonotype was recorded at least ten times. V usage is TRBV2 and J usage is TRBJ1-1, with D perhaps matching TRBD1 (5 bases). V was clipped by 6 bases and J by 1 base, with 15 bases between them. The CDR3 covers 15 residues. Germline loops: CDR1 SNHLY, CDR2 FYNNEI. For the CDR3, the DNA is TGTGCCAGCAGGACAAGGGAGGGGCCGAACACTGAAGCTTTCTTT. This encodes CASRTREGPNTEAFF. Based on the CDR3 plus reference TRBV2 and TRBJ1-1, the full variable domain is EPEVTQTPSHQVTQMGQEVILRCVPISNHLYFYWYRQILGQKVEFLVSFYNNEISEKSEIFDDQFSVERPDGSNFTLKIRSTKLEDSAMYFCASRTREGPNTEAFFGQGTRLTVV.

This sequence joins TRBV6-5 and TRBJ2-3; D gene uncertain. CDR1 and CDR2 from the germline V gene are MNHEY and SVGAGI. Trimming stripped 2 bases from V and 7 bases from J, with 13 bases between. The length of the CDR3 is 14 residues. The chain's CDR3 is CASSYPGPTNTQYF. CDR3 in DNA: TGTGCCAGCAGTTACCCCGGGCCCACGAATACGCAGTATTTT.

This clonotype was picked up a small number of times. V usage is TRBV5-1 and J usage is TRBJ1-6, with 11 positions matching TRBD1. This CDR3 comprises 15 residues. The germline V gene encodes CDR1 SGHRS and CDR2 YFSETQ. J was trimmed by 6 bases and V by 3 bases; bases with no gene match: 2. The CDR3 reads CASSSGTGGNSPLHF. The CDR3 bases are TGCGCCAGCAGCTCCGGGACAGGGGGTAATTCACCCCTCCACTTT.

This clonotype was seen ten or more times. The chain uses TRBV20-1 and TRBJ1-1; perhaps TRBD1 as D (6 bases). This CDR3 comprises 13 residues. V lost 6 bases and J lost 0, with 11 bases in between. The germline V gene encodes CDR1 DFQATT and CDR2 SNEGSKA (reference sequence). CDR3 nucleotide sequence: TGCAGTGCCATAGACAGGATGAACACTGAAGCTTTCTTT. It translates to CSAIDRMNTEAFF.

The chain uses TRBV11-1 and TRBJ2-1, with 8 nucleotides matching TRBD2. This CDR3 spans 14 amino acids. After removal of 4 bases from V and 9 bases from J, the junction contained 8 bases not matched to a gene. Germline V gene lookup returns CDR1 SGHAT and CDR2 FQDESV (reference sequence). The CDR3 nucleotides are TGTGCCAGCAGCTCAGACGGGGGGGCTCGTGAGCAGTTCTTC. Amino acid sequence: CASSSDGGAREQFF.

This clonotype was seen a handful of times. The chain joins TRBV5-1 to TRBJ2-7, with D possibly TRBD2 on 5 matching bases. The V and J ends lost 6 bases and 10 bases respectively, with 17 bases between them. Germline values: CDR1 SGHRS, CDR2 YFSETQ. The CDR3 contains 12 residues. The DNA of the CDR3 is TGCGCCAGCACCCCCGGAGGCCAGTCTCAGTACTTC. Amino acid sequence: CASTPGGQSQYF. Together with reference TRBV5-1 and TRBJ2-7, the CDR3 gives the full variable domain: KAGVTQTPRYLIKTRGQQVTLSCSPISGHRSVSWYQQTPGQGLQFLFEYFSETQRNKGNFPGRFSGRQFSNSRSEMNVSTLELGDSALYLCASTPGGQSQYFGPGTRLTVT.